This T cell receptor (beta chain) emerged from a study of blood T cell repertoires in COVID-19. Study context: The United States, Italy and Spain were the sources of the acute and convalescent COVID-19 samples. The analysed material was cDNA or gDNA that came from T cells, B-cell-depleted T cells, or PBMCs.

Source study methods: Researchers report that nucleated cell counts were estimated from reference gene primer amplification. The repertoire was sequenced with immunoSEQ multiplex PCR; TCRdb's copy has only in-frame clones and lacks some. V and J calls and clone size come straight from that table; D and trimming were deduced from the DNA. The data hold hundreds of thousands of clones, with 83% observed a single time. CDR3 length: 16 residues. The germline gives CDR1 MNHNS, CDR2 SASEGT. Trimming took 0 bases from V and 4 from J; bases not matched to a gene: 1. The sequencing sample was made of peripheral blood. The chain recombines TRBV6-1 with TRBJ2-3, with 13 bases matching TRBD2. The clonotype originates from a woman in her thirties or forties with active or convalescent COVID-19. This chain's CDR3 is CASSEAGTSGADTQYF. DNA of the CDR3: TGTGCCAGCAGTGAAGCGGGGACTAGCGGGGCAGATACGCAGTATTTT.